This paragraph reports one TCR beta chain. Its antigen is unknown. Per-nucleotide qualities are absent, and no much larger clonotype sits a single base away. The time point label, as the study defines it: baseline before first vaccination. Samples from vaccinated people were obtained from the UK trials COV001 and COV002, which included a single-blind randomized controlled phase 2/3 trial of AZD1222 (ChAdOx1 nCoV-19) in healthy adults. For TCRbeta chain sequencing, PBMC samples from trial participants were taken at day 0 and at day 28 after the second dose. The data stem from a study of T cell responses to AZD1222 COVID-19 vaccine (dated by TCRdb to the early 2020s). As for the study more broadly: AZD1222 recipients whose second dose came at about 4 weeks and those whose second dose came at about 12 weeks were combined into one group, since spike-specific TCR depth and breadth did not differ between the two schedules. TCR sequencing was performed for about 250 trial participants, of whom some 200 were given two doses of AZD1222 and around 25 were given two doses of MenACWY control vaccine. Trial participants were enrolled by age into 18-55, 56-69 and 70-plus year subgroups, with 148, 28 and 57 TCR-sequenced participants respectively.

The CDR3 regions of human TCRbeta chains were subjected to immunosequencing. Per the authors' processing: Repertoire TCRs were checked for matches against a reference library of SARS-CoV-2-specific TCRs that had been generated using the MIRA antigen-specificity platform. Breadth meant the fraction of unique TCRs that were SARS-CoV-2-associated, whereas depth meant the fraction of total T cells that were SARS-CoV-2-associated. Each spike-specific TCR was assigned to its reactive spike region and to a CD4 or CD8 class using the MIRA data. Log10-transformed breadth and depth values were compared by one-way ANOVA with Sidak's multiple comparisons tests. What TCRdb holds here is the immuneACCESS table cut down to in-frame rearrangements. Part of the clones is not present; checked against another copy, under half of the missing clones reflect an unresolved V gene, and the others are unexplained. The D gene and trimming were derived from the DNA, and the V and J assignments and clone size from that table. This sample lists about 160,000 clones; just under 95% were detected once. The ten largest clones take up approximately 0.97% of the sample.

Taken from the germline V gene, the CDR1 and CDR2 loops are SGHRS and YFSETQ. V is cut by 0 bases and J by 6 bases, and the space between the germline ends is 15 bases. The CDR3 holds 15 amino acids from the cysteine to the phenylalanine. Only CDR3 DNA is held: 45 bases, read in frame from base 1. Study-wide conclusions, independent of this receptor: Because no day 14 peak-response samples were available, repertoires were characterized only after the peak T cell response. In the small 56-69-year group, the increase in depth fell short of significance, most likely because of low power. Reportedly, almost half of the unique spike-specific TCRs recognized epitopes lying outside the regions that are mutated in the B.1.351 and B.1.1.7 variants. A significant rise in spike-specific TCR breadth and depth was observed after two AZD1222 doses relative to day 0 and relative to MenACWY recipients. The whole spike protein was spanned by vaccine-associated CD4 TCRs, and dominant responses were seen in regions 160-218 and 743-854. Participants were mostly white British and included more females than males, and it was suggested by the authors that clonal diversity may have been underestimated. Conclusions about previously exposed vaccinees are limited, since just 6 or 7 AZD1222 recipients were seropositive for SARS-CoV-2 at baseline.

The sequencing here drew on peripheral blood, taken on day 0 of AZD1222 vaccination. The clonotype originates from an adult in good health. The rearrangement joined TRBV5-1 to TRBJ1-2; perhaps TRBD1 is the D gene, with 5 bases matching. The sequenced DNA is TGCGCCAGCAGCTTGGCACCCGGGGCGAGCGATGGCTACACCTTC. Its amino acids are CASSLAPGASDGYTF.